Below are 18 T cell receptor beta chains sequenced from a single sample in a study of CD8 T cells in ankylosing spondylitis. TCRdb passed the 5' RACE reads through MiXCR, listing each CDR3 protein once. This table has 200,000 to 300,000 distinct CDR3 sequences, about 10% appearing once. Sequenced input: blood, either unsorted or a sorted T cell fraction (not recorded which). Source of these receptors: a male donor with ankylosing spondylitis or in good health (not recorded which).

This clonotype came up many times. The chain is built from TRBV12-3 or TRBV12-4 and TRBJ1-1; D is perhaps TRBD1 (6 bases). CDR3 length: 14 amino acids. The V end was cut by 5 bases, the J end by 6 bases, with 16 bases between. The CDR3 nucleotides are TGTGCCAGCAGTCCTTGGCGGACAGACGCTGAAGCTTTCTTT. This codes for CASSPWRTDAEAFF.

This clonotype came up many times. The V and J genes are TRBV10-3 and TRBJ2-5; D remains unclear. The length of the CDR3 is 12 residues. The V gene lost 5 bases and the J gene lost 1 base, with 5 bases spanning the gap. CDR1 is ENHRY and CDR2 is SYGVKD in the germline V gene. CDR3 coding DNA: TGTGCCATCAGTAGGGCCCAAGAGACCCAGTACTTC. Translated: CAISRAQETQYF.

This clonotype was found a few times. The chain employs TRBV7-8 and TRBJ2-7; 8 nucleotides align to TRBD2. Germline CDR1 and CDR2: SGHVS and FQNEAQ. This CDR3 comprises 13 residues. With V trimmed by 5 bases and J by 3 bases, 3 bases remained unmatched. Written as DNA, the CDR3 is TGTGCCAGCAGCGTTCGGGGGGGCTACGAGCAGTACTTC. Translation gives CASSVRGGYEQYF.

This clonotype was found many times. This chain links TRBV29-1 with TRBJ2-3, with TRBD2 matching 8 bases. CDR1 and CDR2 from the germline V gene are SQVTM and ANQGSEA. Trimming cost V 5 bases and J 0 bases; bases outside gene matches: 7. The CDR3 contains 15 residues. The DNA for the CDR3 is TGCAGCGTTTGGCCGGGGGGGTCTAGCACAGATACGCAGTATTTT. Its protein is CSVWPGGSSTDTQYF.

This clonotype was recorded many times. The chain employs TRBV20-1 and TRBJ2-2; 10 bases match TRBD2. Trimming cost V 5 bases and J 4 bases; bases outside gene matches: 19. This CDR3 region has 19 residues. CDR1 and CDR2 from the germline V gene are DFQATT and SNEGSKA (reference sequence). The CDR3 DNA follows: TGCAGTGCTCCGAGAGGATCGATTGCTAGCGGGAGAATCACCGGGGAGCTGTTTTTT. It translates to CSAPRGSIASGRITGELFF.

In this sample, this clonotype turned up many times. The V and J genes are TRBV6-1 and TRBJ1-6; D unresolved. Germline V gene lookup returns CDR1 MNHNS and CDR2 SASEGT. Trimming stripped 6 bases from V and 9 bases from J, with 12 bases between. The length of the CDR3 is 13 residues. CDR3 residues: CASRARGVSPLHF. In DNA, the CDR3 is TGTGCCAGCAGGGCGAGAGGAGTTTCACCCCTCCACTTT.

The chain combines TRBV18 with TRBJ1-1; D gene unclear. V lost 3 bases and J 4 bases, leaving 9 bases between the germline ends. CDR1 is KGHSH and CDR2 is LQKENI in the germline V gene. The CDR3 has 13 amino acids. The chain's CDR3 is CASSPGIITEAFF. In DNA, the CDR3 is TGTGCCAGCTCACCTGGAATAATCACTGAAGCTTTCTTT.

This clonotype came up many times. The rearrangement joins TRBV20-1 to TRBJ2-3; unclear D gene. Per germline, CDR1 DFQATT and CDR2 SNEGSKA (reference sequence). The ends were cut back, 5 bases at V and 5 bases at J, with 23 bases in the middle. This CDR3 contains 16 residues. CDR3 residues: CSAEIPDGVLGDTQYF. The CDR3 nucleotides are TGCAGTGCTGAAATTCCGGACGGTGTTTTGGGAGATACGCAGTATTTT.

This clonotype showed up just a few times. The genes are TRBV6-5 and TRBJ2-2; 7 bases are a match to TRBD1. The CDR3 loop spans 16 amino acids. The V segment lost 3 bases and the J segment 0 bases; nucleotides outside the gene matches: 4. CDR1 and CDR2 from the germline V gene are MNHEY and SVGAGI. In DNA, the CDR3 is TGTGCCAGCAGTTATCAGGGGGACCCGAACACCGGGGAGCTGTTTTTT. It translates to CASSYQGDPNTGELFF.

This sequence joins TRBV6-5 and TRBJ2-2, with D uncertain. Per germline, CDR1 MNHEY and CDR2 SVGAGI. CDR3 length: 16 amino acids. V gave up 0 bases and J gave up 1 base, with 9 bases separating them. The CDR3 region is CASSYSMWQNTGELFF. In nucleotides, the CDR3 is TGTGCCAGCAGTTACTCGATGTGGCAGAACACCGGGGAGCTGTTTTTT.

This clonotype showed up many times. This chain links TRBV15 with TRBJ2-3, with 7 positions matching TRBD2. The CDR3 is made up of 15 amino acids. Germline trimming cut 0 bases from V and 11 bases from J; bases unmatched to any gene: 11. Germline V gives CDR1 LNHNV, CDR2 YYDKDF (reference sequence). The CDR3, as DNA: TGTGCCACCAGCAGAGATCGGGGTTACGAGCGGGAGCAGTATTTT. The encoded protein is CATSRDRGYEREQYF.

This clonotype occurred many times. This chain links TRBV12-3 or TRBV12-4 with TRBJ2-3; D not certain. Trimming left V 6 bases short and J 0 bases short, with 10 bases between. The CDR3 runs to 14 residues. CDR3 DNA sequence: TGTGCCAGCAGCCCGGACGCTAGCACAGATACGCAGTATTTT. This codes for CASSPDASTDTQYF.

The V and J genes are TRBV28 and TRBJ2-7; 9 bases align to TRBD1. The CDR3 consists of 14 residues. V was pared by 7 bases and J by 0 bases, with 4 bases of the junction left unmatched. The germline CDR1 and CDR2 sequences are MDHEN and SYDVKM. The CDR3 loop is CASTDRGVSYEQYF. The DNA for the CDR3 is TGTGCCAGCACCGACAGGGGGGTCTCCTACGAGCAGTACTTC.

This clonotype was seen ten or more times. The chain links TRBV3-1 to TRBJ2-1, with D perhaps TRBD1 (5 bases). The CDR3 sequence is 16 residues long. Germline assignment: CDR1 LGHDT and CDR2 YNNKEL (reference sequence). V lost 2 bases to trimming and J lost 1 base, with 12 bases between them. CDR3 DNA sequence: TGTGCCAGCAGCCAAATCAGGGTCACATCCTACAATGAGCAGTTCTTC. Translation gives CASSQIRVTSYNEQFF.

Many counts were recorded for this clonotype. This rearrangement joins TRBV5-1 to TRBJ1-3; D gene uncertain. Germline CDR1 reads SGHRS; CDR2 reads YFSETQ. CDR3 size: 15 residues. V shed 1 base and J shed 1 base, with 9 bases lying between them. The CDR3 bases are TGCGCCAGCAGCTTGCTAGGGTTATCTGGAAACACCATATATTTT. It is translated as CASSLLGLSGNTIYF. Full variable domain (remainder filled in from reference TRBV5-1 and TRBJ1-3): KAGVTQTPRYLIKTRGQQVTLSCSPISGHRSVSWYQQTPGQGLQFLFEYFSETQRNKGNFPGRFSGRQFSNSRSEMNVSTLELGDSALYLCASSLLGLSGNTIYFGEGSWLTVV.

The sample holds a few counts of this clonotype. The V and J genes are TRBV29-1 and TRBJ2-3, with D tentatively TRBD1 (6 bases). Looked up from germline, CDR1 is SQVTM and CDR2 is ANQGSEA. V lost 7 bases and J lost 3, with 14 bases in between. CDR3 length equals 13 residues. The CDR3 sequence: CSASPGTTDTQYF. Here the CDR3 DNA reads TGCAGCGCTTCCCCAGGGACAACAGATACGCAGTATTTT.

This clonotype has a count of ten or more. The CDR3 bases are TGTGCCAGCAGCTTATTGGGGTGGCAAGAGACCCAGTACTTC. Translation gives CASSLLGWQETQYF. The chain recombines TRBV7-8 with TRBJ2-5; D is unresolved. V lost 2 bases to trimming and J lost 2 bases, with 9 bases between them. Germline CDR1 is SGHVS and CDR2 is FQNEAQ. The CDR3 consists of 14 residues.

Many counts were recorded for this clonotype. The chain uses TRBV24-1 and TRBJ2-3; D is unresolved. Germline V gives CDR1 KGHDR, CDR2 SFDVKD. CDR3 size: 14 residues. V was shortened by 6 bases and J by 3 bases, with 12 bases between the two germline ends. The DNA for the CDR3 is TGTGCCACCAGTATAAAAGGAATGACAGATACGCAGTATTTT. This encodes CATSIKGMTDTQYF.